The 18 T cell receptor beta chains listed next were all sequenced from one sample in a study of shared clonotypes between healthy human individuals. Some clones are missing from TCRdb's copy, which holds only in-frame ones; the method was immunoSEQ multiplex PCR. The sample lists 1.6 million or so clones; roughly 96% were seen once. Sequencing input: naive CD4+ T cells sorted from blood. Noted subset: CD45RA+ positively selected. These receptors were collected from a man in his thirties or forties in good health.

The CDR3 DNA is TGTGCCACCCGATCGAGGGGCCCCAACCGACCCAATGAGCAGTTCTTC. Its protein product is CATRSRGPNRPNEQFF. The chain recombines TRBV27 with TRBJ2-1; D may correspond to TRBD1 or TRBD2 (5 bases each). Germline V gives CDR1 MNHEY, CDR2 SMNVEV (reference sequence). Trimming left V 10 bases short and J 6 bases short, with 25 bases between. The CDR3 covers 16 residues.

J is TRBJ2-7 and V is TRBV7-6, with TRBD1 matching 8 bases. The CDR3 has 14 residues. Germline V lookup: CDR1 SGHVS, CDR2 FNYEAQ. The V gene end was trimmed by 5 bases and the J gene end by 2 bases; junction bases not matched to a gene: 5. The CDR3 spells CASSAGTGAYEQYF. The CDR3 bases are TGTGCCAGCAGCGCCGGGACAGGAGCCTACGAGCAGTACTTC.

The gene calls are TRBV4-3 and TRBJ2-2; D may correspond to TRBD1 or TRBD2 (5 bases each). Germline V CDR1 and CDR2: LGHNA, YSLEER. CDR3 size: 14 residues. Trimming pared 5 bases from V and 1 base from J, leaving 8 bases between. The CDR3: CASSGTVNTGELFF. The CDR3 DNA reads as TGCGCCAGCAGCGGGACGGTGAACACCGGGGAGCTGTTTTTT.

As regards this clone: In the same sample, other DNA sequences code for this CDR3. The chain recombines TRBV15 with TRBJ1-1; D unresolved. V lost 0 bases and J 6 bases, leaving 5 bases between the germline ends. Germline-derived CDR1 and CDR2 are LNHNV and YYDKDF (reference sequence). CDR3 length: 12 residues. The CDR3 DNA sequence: TGTGCCACCAGCAGAGATCGGGCTGAAGCTTTCTTT. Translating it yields CATSRDRAEAFF.

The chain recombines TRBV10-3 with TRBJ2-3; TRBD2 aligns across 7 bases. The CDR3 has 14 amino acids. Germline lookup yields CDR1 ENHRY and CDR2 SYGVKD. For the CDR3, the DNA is TGTGCTTCTAGAACGGGGGGTGTTACAGATACGCAGTATTTT. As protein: CASRTGGVTDTQYF.

The CDR3, as DNA: TGCGCCAGCAGTCAGAGGGGCGCCCCTATGGGTGGCTACACCTTC. Amino acids: CASSQRGAPMGGYTF. This chain connects TRBV4-3 to TRBJ1-2; possible D gene TRBD1, 5 bases. The germline CDR1 and CDR2 sequences are LGHNA and YSLEER. The CDR3 sequence is 15 residues long. The germline V and J ends were trimmed by 6 bases and 7 bases, with 21 bases remaining between them.

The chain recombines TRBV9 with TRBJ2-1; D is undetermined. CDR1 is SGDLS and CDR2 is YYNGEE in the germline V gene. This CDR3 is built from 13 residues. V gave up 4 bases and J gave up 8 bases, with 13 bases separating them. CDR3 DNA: TGTGCCAGCAGCCCTCGGCACCTCCATGAGCAGTTCTTC. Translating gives CASSPRHLHEQFF.

The CDR3 nucleotides are TGCGCCAGCAGCCAACTCCCCCAGACCTACAATGAGCAGTTCTTC. Translating it yields CASSQLPQTYNEQFF. The V gene is TRBV4-1, the J gene TRBJ2-1; D call uncertain. Trimming cost V 2 bases and J 2 bases, with 10 bases left between them. There are 15 residues in the CDR3. Per the germline V gene, CDR1 is MGHRA and CDR2 is YSYEKL.

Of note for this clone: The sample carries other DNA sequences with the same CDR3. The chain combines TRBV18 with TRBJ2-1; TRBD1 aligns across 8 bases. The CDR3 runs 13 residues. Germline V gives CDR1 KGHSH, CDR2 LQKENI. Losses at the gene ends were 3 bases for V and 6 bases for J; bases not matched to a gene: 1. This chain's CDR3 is CASSPGTGNEQFF. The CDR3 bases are TGTGCCAGCTCACCCGGGACAGGCAATGAGCAGTTCTTC.

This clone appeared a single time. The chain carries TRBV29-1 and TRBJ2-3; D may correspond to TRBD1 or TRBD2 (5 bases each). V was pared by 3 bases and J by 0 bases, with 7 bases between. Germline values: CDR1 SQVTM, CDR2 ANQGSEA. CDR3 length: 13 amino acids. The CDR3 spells CSVEGVSTDTQYF. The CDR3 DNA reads TGCAGCGTTGAGGGGGTGAGCACAGATACGCAGTATTTT.

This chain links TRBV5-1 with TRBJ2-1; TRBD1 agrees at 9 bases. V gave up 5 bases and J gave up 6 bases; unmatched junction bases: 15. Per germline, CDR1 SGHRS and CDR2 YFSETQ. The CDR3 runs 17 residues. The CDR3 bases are TGCGCCAGCAGACAGACAGTCGGGACAGGGATCGTCAATGAGCAGTTCTTC. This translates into CASRQTVGTGIVNEQFF. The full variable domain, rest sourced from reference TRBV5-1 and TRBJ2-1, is KAGVTQTPRYLIKTRGQQVTLSCSPISGHRSVSWYQQTPGQGLQFLFEYFSETQRNKGNFPGRFSGRQFSNSRSEMNVSTLELGDSALYLCASRQTVGTGIVNEQFFGPGTRLTVL.

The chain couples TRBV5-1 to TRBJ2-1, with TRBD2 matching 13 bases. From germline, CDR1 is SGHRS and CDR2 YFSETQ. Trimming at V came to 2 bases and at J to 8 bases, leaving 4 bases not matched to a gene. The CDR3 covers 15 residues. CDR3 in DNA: TGCGCCAGCAGCTTAAGACTAGCGGGAGGAGATGAGCAGTTCTTC. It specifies CASSLRLAGGDEQFF.

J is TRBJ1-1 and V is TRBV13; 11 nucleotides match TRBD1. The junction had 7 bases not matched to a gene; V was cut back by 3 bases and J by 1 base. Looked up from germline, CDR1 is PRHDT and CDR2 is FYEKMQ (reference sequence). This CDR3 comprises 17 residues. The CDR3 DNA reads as TGTGCCAGCAGCTTCCGGACAGGGGGCGACACGAACACTGAAGCTTTCTTT. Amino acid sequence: CASSFRTGGDTNTEAFF.

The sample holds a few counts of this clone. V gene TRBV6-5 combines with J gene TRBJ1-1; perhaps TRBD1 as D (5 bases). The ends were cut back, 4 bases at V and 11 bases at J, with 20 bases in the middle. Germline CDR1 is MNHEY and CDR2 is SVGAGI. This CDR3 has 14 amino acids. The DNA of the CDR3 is TGTGCCAGCAGTTTAGGGTCGGGGGTCCGTGGGGCTTTCTTT. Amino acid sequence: CASSLGSGVRGAFF.

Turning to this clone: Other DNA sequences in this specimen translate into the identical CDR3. The CDR3 coding sequence is TGCGCCAGCAGCTTGGTACCGGGGCCCTACGAGCAGTACTTC. Translation: CASSLVPGPYEQYF. The V gene is TRBV5-1, the J gene TRBJ2-7, with D perhaps given as TRBD1 or TRBD2 (5 bases each). CDR1 is SGHRS, CDR2 YFSETQ, per germline. Trimming shortened V by 0 bases and J by 2 bases, and 9 bases separated the two germline ends. This CDR3 has 14 residues. The whole variable domain, filled in from reference TRBV5-1 and TRBJ2-7, reads KAGVTQTPRYLIKTRGQQVTLSCSPISGHRSVSWYQQTPGQGLQFLFEYFSETQRNKGNFPGRFSGRQFSNSRSEMNVSTLELGDSALYLCASSLVPGPYEQYFGPGTRLTVT.

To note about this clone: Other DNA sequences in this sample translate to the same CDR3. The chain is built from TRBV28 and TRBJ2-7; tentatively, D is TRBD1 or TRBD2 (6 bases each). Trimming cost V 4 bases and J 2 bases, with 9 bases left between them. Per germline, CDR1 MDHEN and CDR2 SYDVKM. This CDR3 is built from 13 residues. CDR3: CASSSGGPYEQYF. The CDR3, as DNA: TGTGCCAGCAGTTCCGGGGGCCCCTACGAGCAGTACTTC.

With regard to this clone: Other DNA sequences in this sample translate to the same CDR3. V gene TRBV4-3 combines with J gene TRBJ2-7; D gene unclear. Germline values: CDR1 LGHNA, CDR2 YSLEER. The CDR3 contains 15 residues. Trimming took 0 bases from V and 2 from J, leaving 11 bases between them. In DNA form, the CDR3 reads TGCGCCAGCAGCCAAGATCGGCACTCAACCTACGAGCAGTACTTC. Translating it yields CASSQDRHSTYEQYF.

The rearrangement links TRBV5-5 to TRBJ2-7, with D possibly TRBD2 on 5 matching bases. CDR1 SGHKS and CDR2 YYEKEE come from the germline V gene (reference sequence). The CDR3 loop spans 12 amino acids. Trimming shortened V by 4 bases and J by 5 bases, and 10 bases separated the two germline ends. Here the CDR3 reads CASSLLLDEQYF. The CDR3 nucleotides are TGTGCCAGCAGCCTACTACTAGACGAGCAGTACTTC.